This T cell receptor beta chain was observed in a study of T cells after somatic rescue of genetic block. This clone was seen just once. Only in-frame clones appear in the TCRdb table, and some are missing; sequencing was by immunoSEQ multiplex PCR. The sample lists 70,000 or so clones; 85% to 95% were seen once. This receptor was identified in a man aged 35-49 years. Sequencing was performed on peripheral blood mononuclear cells (PBMCs).

The CDR3, as DNA: TGTGCCACCAACAGCCCGGGACTAGCGGGAGGGCCAGATACGCAGTATTTT. It translates to CATNSPGLAGGPDTQYF. V and J are TRBV15 and TRBJ2-3, with 16 bases that match TRBD2. Trimming at V came to 7 bases and at J to 4 bases, leaving 8 bases not matched to a gene. This CDR3 is 17 amino acids long. Germline V gene lookup returns CDR1 LNHNV and CDR2 YYDKDF (reference sequence).